These 5 T cell receptor beta chains were sequenced from one sample in a study of blood T cells in healthy people across ages. A second PCR of 7 to 11 cycles used a sample-barcoded 5' primer and a J-beta primer mix. TCRdb re-derived calls from the 5' RACE reads in MiXCR, one entry per CDR3 protein. There are under 2,000,000 distinct CDR3 sequences in the sample; roughly 49% occur only once, and less than 2.5% lies in the top ten. The sample consisted of blood. The receptors originated from a woman in her thirties or forties in good health.

The table lists this clonotype with a few counts. The chain combines TRBV7-2 with TRBJ2-1, with TRBD2 identical over 10 bases. Unmatched junction bases numbered 9, after V lost 4 bases and J lost 9 bases. Germline V gene data show CDR1 as SGHTA and CDR2 as FQGNSA. CDR3 length: 15 amino acids. DNA of the CDR3: TGTGCCAGCAGCTCCTATAGCGGGGGGCAAGCTGAGCAGTTCTTC. This gives the protein CASSSYSGGQAEQFF.

This chain links TRBV15 with TRBJ2-1, with a tentative D call TRBD1 (5 bases). The CDR3 contains 18 residues. Trimming cost V 4 bases and J 7 bases, with 26 bases left between them. Germline CDR1 reads LNHNV; CDR2 reads YYDKDF (reference sequence). This CDR3 is CATSTDRKTGWGRNEQFF. In DNA form, the CDR3 reads TGTGCCACCAGCACCGACCGGAAAACAGGATGGGGTAGGAATGAGCAGTTCTTC.

The V gene is TRBV6-1, the J gene TRBJ2-5; the match to TRBD1 covers 8 bases. The junction had 8 bases not matched to a gene; V was cut back by 1 base and J by 1 base. Germline V gene lookup returns CDR1 MNHNS and CDR2 SASEGT. The length of the CDR3 is 17 residues. The chain's CDR3 is CASSEGGQGALQETQYF. The CDR3 region has the DNA TGTGCCAGCAGTGAAGGGGGCCAGGGGGCTCTCCAAGAGACCCAGTACTTC.

This clonotype showed up just a few times. Here the CDR3 reads CASSLAGQSPQETQYF. The CDR3 bases are TGTGCCAGCAGCTTAGCTGGACAGAGCCCGCAAGAGACCCAGTACTTC. The rearrangement uses TRBV7-8 and TRBJ2-5; weak D call: TRBD1 (6 bases). CDR1 is SGHVS, CDR2 FQNEAQ, per germline. This CDR3 spans 16 amino acids. V lost 0 bases, J lost 2 bases, and 13 bases lay in between.

J is TRBJ2-3 and V is TRBV7-2; D is perhaps TRBD2 (6 bases). The CDR3 runs 16 residues. The ends were cut back, 5 bases at V and 7 bases at J, with 22 bases in the middle. From germline, CDR1 is SGHTA and CDR2 FQGNSA. Here the CDR3 DNA reads TGTGCCAGCAGCCCAATGGGCGGGGCGGCGGTAAATACGCAGTATTTT. Amino acids: CASSPMGGAAVNTQYF.